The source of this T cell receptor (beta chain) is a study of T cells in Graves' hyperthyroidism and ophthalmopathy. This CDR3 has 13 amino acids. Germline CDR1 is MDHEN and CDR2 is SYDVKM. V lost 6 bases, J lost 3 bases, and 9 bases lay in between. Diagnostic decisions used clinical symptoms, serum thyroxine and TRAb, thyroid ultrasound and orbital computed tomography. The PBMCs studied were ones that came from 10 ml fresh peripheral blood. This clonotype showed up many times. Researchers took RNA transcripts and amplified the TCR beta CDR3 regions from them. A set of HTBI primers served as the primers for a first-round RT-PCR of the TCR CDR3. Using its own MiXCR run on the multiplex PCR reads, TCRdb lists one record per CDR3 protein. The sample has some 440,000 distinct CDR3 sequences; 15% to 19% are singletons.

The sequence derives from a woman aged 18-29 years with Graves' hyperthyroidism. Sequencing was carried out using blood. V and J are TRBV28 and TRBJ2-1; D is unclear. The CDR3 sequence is CASSPPRYNEQFF. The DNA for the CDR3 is TGTGCCAGCAGCCCCCCCCGCTACAATGAGCAGTTCTTC. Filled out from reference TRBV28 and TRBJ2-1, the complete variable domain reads DVKVTQSSRYLVKRTGEKVFLECVQDMDHENMFWYRQDPGLGLRLIYFSYDVKMKEKGDIPEGYSVSREKKERFSLILESASTNQTSMYLCASSPPRYNEQFFGPGTRLTVL.